These 11 T cell receptor beta chains share one sample of origin, sequenced in a study of persistence of HIV-infected CD4 T cells. The immunoSEQ assay was version 4, run in survey mode. TCRdb's copy holds only in-frame clones and misses some; the assay was immunoSEQ multiplex PCR. The sample records about 40,000 clones, approximately 80% being singletons. Which antigens these TCRs recognize remains unknown. The stimulus was lysate of CMV-infected fibroblasts, approximately 9.6 ug/mL. CD40L-negative CD69-negative CD45RO-high memory CD4+ T cells were sorted as populations depleted of antigen-responding cells. Sequenced material: CD4+ T cells sorted from PBMCs after approximately 20-hour stimulation, taken from a patient who received antiretroviral therapy. These receptors came from an adult man with HIV who was CMV-seropositive.

V usage is TRBV6-5 and J usage is TRBJ1-2; TRBD1 is a possible D gene (5 bases). Germline CDR1 reads MNHEY; CDR2 reads SVGAGI. The CDR3 sequence is 15 residues long. Trimming cost V 6 bases and J 0 bases, with 14 bases left between them. CDR3 loop: CASSDWTGPNYGYTF. The CDR3 DNA reads TGTGCCAGCAGCGACTGGACGGGACCTAACTATGGCTACACCTTC.

This clone was seen a handful of times. As DNA, the CDR3 is TGCGCCAGCAGTGACGGGATAGCCAAAAACATTCAGTACTTC. It yields the protein CASSDGIAKNIQYF. The chain combines TRBV10-1 with TRBJ2-4; D may be TRBD2 (5 bases). V shed 3 bases and J shed 0 bases, with 6 bases lying between them. CDR1 is WNHNN and CDR2 is SYGVQD in the germline V gene (reference sequence). CDR3 length: 14 residues.

The rearrangement links TRBV24-1 to TRBJ1-5, with D tentatively TRBD1 (6 bases). V was cut by 6 bases and J by 4 bases, with 9 bases left in between. The CDR3 is made up of 13 amino acids. CDR1 is KGHDR, CDR2 SFDVKD, per germline. DNA of the CDR3: TGTGCCACCAGTCTTCAGGGGAATCAGCCCCAGCATTTT. Translation: CATSLQGNQPQHF.

The chain has TRBV3-1 (or the pseudogene TRBV3-2) and TRBJ2-1; TRBD2 agrees at 8 bases. Germline CDR1 is LGHDT and CDR2 is YNNKEL (reference sequence). Trimming at V came to 1 base and at J to 6 bases, leaving 11 bases not matched to a gene. The CDR3 is made up of 17 amino acids. This CDR3 is CASSQVLGGGWGNEQFF. CDR3 sequence (DNA): TGTGCCAGCAGCCAAGTCCTCGGCGGGGGGTGGGGCAATGAGCAGTTCTTC.

V gene TRBV13 combines with J gene TRBJ2-2, with 8 positions matching TRBD2. This CDR3 is 16 amino acids long. The germline V gene encodes CDR1 PRHDT and CDR2 FYEKMQ (reference sequence). With V trimmed by 5 bases and J by 5 bases, 10 bases remained unmatched. CDR3 in amino acids: CASSPRERGITGELFF. CDR3 bases: TGTGCCAGCAGCCCCCGGGAGCGGGGGATAACCGGGGAGCTGTTTTTT.

The chain carries TRBV6-5 and TRBJ2-2; tentatively, D is TRBD2 (6 bases). V lost 4 bases and J 1 base, leaving 10 bases between the germline ends. CDR1 and CDR2 (germline): MNHEY, SVGAGI. CDR3 length equals 15 residues. CDR3 nucleotides: TGTGCCAGCAGTTCGGGACTCCTGAACACCGGGGAGCTGTTTTTT. Protein sequence: CASSSGLLNTGELFF.

The J gene is TRBJ1-2, the V gene TRBV6-5; 9 bases agree with TRBD1. This CDR3 is built from 15 residues. The V gene end was trimmed by 7 bases and the J gene end by 8 bases; junction bases not matched to a gene: 14. CDR1 is MNHEY, CDR2 SVGAGI, per germline. The CDR3 region has the DNA TGTGCCAGCAACTATGGACAGGGGAAGGTGGGCGGCTACACCTTC. This sequence encodes CASNYGQGKVGGYTF.

This clone was recorded once. The chain has TRBV5-6 and TRBJ2-7; no clear D. Trimming left V 3 bases short and J 5 bases short, with 6 bases between. Germline V CDR1 and CDR2: SGHDT, YYEEEE. The CDR3 extends over 11 amino acids. CDR3 in amino acids: CASSYLDEQYF. The DNA of the CDR3 is TGTGCCAGCAGCTACCTCGACGAGCAGTACTTC.

The rearrangement joins TRBV7-9 to TRBJ2-1, with 9 bases identical to TRBD1. The CDR3 spans 15 residues. Trimming removed 6 bases from V and 6 bases from J; junction bases left unmatched: 9. Germline-derived CDR1 and CDR2 are SEHNR and FQNEAQ (reference sequence). The CDR3 spells CASSHDRGVINEQFF. The CDR3 region has the DNA TGTGCCAGCAGTCATGACAGGGGGGTTATCAATGAGCAGTTCTTC.

This clone was detected only once. The V gene is TRBV5-6, the J gene TRBJ2-1; a weak D match, TRBD2 (6 bases). This CDR3 is 16 amino acids long. Germline-derived CDR1 and CDR2 are SGHDT and YYEEEE. V was pared by 4 bases and J by 7 bases, with 21 bases between. The CDR3 region has the DNA TGTGCCAGCAGCCTGTACTCAACGGGAGCCTGGAATGAGCAGTTCTTC. It codes for CASSLYSTGAWNEQFF.

The V call is TRBV9, the J call TRBJ2-3; D ambiguous. CDR1 and CDR2 (germline): SGDLS, YYNGEE. The CDR3 runs 13 residues. Trimming shortened V by 3 bases and J by 0 bases, and 5 bases separated the two germline ends. In DNA, the CDR3 is TGTGCCAGCAGCGCCCCCAGCACAGATACGCAGTATTTT. Translation gives CASSAPSTDTQYF.